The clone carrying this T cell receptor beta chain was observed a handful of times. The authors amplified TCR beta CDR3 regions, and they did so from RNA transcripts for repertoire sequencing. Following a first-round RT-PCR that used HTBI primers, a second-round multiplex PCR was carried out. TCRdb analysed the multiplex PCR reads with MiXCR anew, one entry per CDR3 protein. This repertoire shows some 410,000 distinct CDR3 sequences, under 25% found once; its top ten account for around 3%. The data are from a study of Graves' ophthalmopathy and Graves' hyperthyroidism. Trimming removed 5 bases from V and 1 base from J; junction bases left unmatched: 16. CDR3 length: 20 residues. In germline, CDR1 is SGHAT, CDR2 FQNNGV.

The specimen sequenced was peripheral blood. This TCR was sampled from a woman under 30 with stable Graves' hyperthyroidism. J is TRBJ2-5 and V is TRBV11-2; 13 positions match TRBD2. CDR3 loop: CASSPGTSGIRFLGQETQYF. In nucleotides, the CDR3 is TGTGCCAGCAGCCCAGGGACTAGCGGGATACGTTTCCTCGGCCAAGAGACCCAGTACTTC.